This T cell receptor beta chain was found in a study of T-cell memory formation after mild COVID-19. TCRdb re-called the 5' RACE reads through MiXCR, storing one row per CDR3 protein. The sample includes about 200,000 distinct CDR3 sequences, 9% to 10% of them seen just once. V dropped 3 bases and J dropped 4 bases, with 9 bases sitting between them. This CDR3 has 13 amino acids. The sequence was collected from a young man who had mild COVID-19 (a few samples of this study predate the infection). Cell type and time point are not known. V is TRBV12-3 or TRBV12-4 and J is TRBJ2-5; D unclear. Sequences were obtained from PBMCs or a T cell subset sorted from them (not recorded which). This CDR3 reads CASSFGPSETQYF. The CDR3 nucleotides are TGTGCCAGCAGTTTTGGACCGTCAGAGACCCAGTACTTC.